This TCR beta chain was recovered during a study of cytomegalovirus exposure and HLA in healthy donors. Overall study results and limits: Later analysis reportedly placed an Asian-associated ancestry cluster below the roughly 630-donor mean in N-insertions.

CDR1 is SNHLY, CDR2 FYNNEI, per germline. The V gene lost 4 bases and the J gene lost 2 bases, with 10 bases spanning the gap. CDR3 length: 14 residues. The PCR ran on 60 Vbeta and 13 Jbeta primers. Repertoires were generated with immunoSEQ multiplex PCR, while TCRdb's copy carries only in-frame clones and drops some. The table records about 180,000 clones, under 90% of them present only once. With regard to this clone: Its target is unknown.

The receptor was isolated from a man between 18 and 29 years old in good health and CMV-seronegative. The chain links TRBV2 to TRBJ2-3, with D hard to call. The sample taken for sequencing was PBMCs. CDR3 residues: CASSGAAFTDTQYF. The CDR3 DNA reads TGTGCCAGCAGTGGGGCAGCATTCACAGATACGCAGTATTTT.